What follows are 9 T cell receptor beta chains derived from one specimen sequenced in a study of cytomegalovirus exposure and HLA in healthy donors. 60 Vbeta and 13 Jbeta primers were used in PCR. The assay was immunoSEQ multiplex PCR, and TCRdb's table has in-frame clones only and misses some. The repertoire holds 60,000 to 65,000 clones, with 60% to 80% as singletons. Source material: PBMCs. The receptors derive from a middle-aged woman in good health and CMV-seropositive.

This chain links TRBV30 with TRBJ1-2; perhaps TRBD1 as D (6 bases). The V gene lost 3 bases and the J gene lost 4 bases, with 12 bases spanning the gap. The CDR3 sequence is 13 residues long. Germline lookup yields CDR1 GTSNPN and CDR2 SVGIG (reference sequence). This CDR3 is CAWSRVTGYGYTF. The CDR3 DNA reads as TGTGCCTGGAGCCGGGTGACAGGCTATGGCTACACCTTC.

This chain links TRBV9 with TRBJ2-1; tentatively, D is TRBD1 (7 bases). Germline V lookup: CDR1 SGDLS, CDR2 YYNGEE. This CDR3 is 16 amino acids long. Trimming took off 7 bases at V and 2 bases at J, with 19 bases between the two ends. The CDR3 sequence: CASAPAGGFTYNEQFF. Here the CDR3 DNA reads TGTGCCAGCGCCCCCGCAGGGGGGTTCACCTACAATGAGCAGTTCTTC.

The chain joins TRBV4-1 to TRBJ2-1; 9 nucleotides agree with TRBD1. J gave up 6 bases and V 3 bases, and 9 bases lay outside the gene matches. The CDR3 sequence is 16 residues long. CDR1 and CDR2 from the germline V gene are MGHRA and YSYEKL. CDR3 in amino acids: CASSQPRTGEANEQFF. The CDR3 DNA follows: TGCGCCAGCAGCCAGCCCCGGACAGGGGAGGCCAATGAGCAGTTCTTC.

V usage is TRBV19 and J usage is TRBJ2-7, with D hard to call. Germline V gene sequence: CDR1 LNHDA, CDR2 SQIVND (reference sequence). Trimming cost V 5 bases and J 0 bases, with 5 bases left between them. CDR3 size: 12 residues. The CDR3 protein is CASSESSYEQYF. DNA for the CDR3: TGTGCCAGTAGTGAGTCCTCCTACGAGCAGTACTTC.

This clone was counted at least ten times. CDR3 region: CASSLEEYSTYEQYF. CDR3 nucleotides: TGTGCCAGCAGCTTAGAGGAGTACTCTACCTACGAGCAGTACTTC. The rearrangement uses TRBV7-2 and TRBJ2-7; D call uncertain. Trimming pared 1 base from V and 2 bases from J, leaving 12 bases between. This CDR3 region has 15 residues. Germline CDR1 and CDR2: SGHTA and FQGNSA. Full variable domain (missing parts from reference TRBV7-2 and TRBJ2-7): GAGVSQSPSNKVTEKGKDVELRCDPISGHTALYWYRQSLGQGLEFLIYFQGNSAPDKSGLPSDRFSAERTGGSVSTLTIQRTQQEDSAVYLCASSLEEYSTYEQYFGPGTRLTVT.

The chain is built from TRBV4-1 and TRBJ1-3; 8 bases fit TRBD1. CDR1 MGHRA and CDR2 YSYEKL come from the germline V gene. The V segment lost 4 bases and the J segment 8 bases; nucleotides outside the gene matches: 13. The CDR3 is 16 amino acids. CDR3 sequence (DNA): TGCGCCAGCAGCCCCAAACCCCGACAGGGGTCGGACACCATATATTTT. Protein sequence: CASSPKPRQGSDTIYF.

V is TRBV7-8 and J is TRBJ1-1; D might be TRBD1 (6 bases). Germline-derived CDR1 and CDR2 are SGHVS and FQNEAQ. Deletions cut 2 bases from V and 1 base from J, with 11 bases between. The CDR3 consists of 15 residues. In nucleotides, the CDR3 is TGTGCCAGCAGCTTATACGGGACAACGAACACTGAAGCTTTCTTT. Protein: CASSLYGTTNTEAFF.

The gene calls are TRBV6-6 and TRBJ2-7; 8 bases are a match to TRBD1. The CDR3 extends over 12 amino acids. Germline CDR1 reads MNHNY; CDR2 reads SVGAGI (reference sequence). The trim removed 11 bases at V and 4 bases at J, leaving 7 bases unmatched. The CDR3 coding sequence is TGTGCCGTCGGGACAGGCGAGTACGAGCAGTACTTC. It codes for CAVGTGEYEQYF.

The V and J genes are TRBV18 and TRBJ2-7, with TRBD2 as a possible D gene (6 bases). Germline V gene data show CDR1 as KGHSH and CDR2 as LQKENI. The V and J ends lost 5 bases and 7 bases respectively, with 18 bases between them. CDR3 size: 14 residues. CDR3 residues: CASSSDTTGGEQYF. The CDR3 DNA reads as TGTGCCAGCTCATCAGATACGACCGGGGGAGAGCAGTACTTC.